The 17 T cell receptor beta chains below were found in one sample sequenced in a study of cytomegalovirus exposure and HLA in healthy donors. With 60 Vbeta and 13 Jbeta primers, the PCR was carried out. Some clones are missing from TCRdb's copy, which holds only in-frame ones; the method was immunoSEQ multiplex PCR. The sample lists over 130,000 clones; 70% to 75% were seen once. Sequencing input: PBMCs. These receptors were collected from a young woman in good health and CMV-seronegative.

The chain uses TRBV7-9 and TRBJ2-1; TRBD2 agrees at 8 bases. Germline lookup yields CDR1 SEHNR and CDR2 FQNEAQ (reference sequence). The CDR3 loop spans 18 amino acids. The V gene end was trimmed by 2 bases and the J gene end by 7 bases; junction bases not matched to a gene: 16. The CDR3 region is CASSLTRAERERFNEQFF. The CDR3 nucleotides read TGTGCCAGCAGCTTAACGCGCGCTGAGCGGGAGAGGTTTAATGAGCAGTTCTTC.

The rearrangement joins TRBV6-6 to TRBJ2-2; no reliable D call. The CDR3 extends over 11 amino acids. The V gene's germline CDR1 is MNHNY and CDR2 SVGAGI (reference sequence). V shed 7 bases and J shed 6 bases, with 6 bases lying between them. The CDR3, as DNA: TGTGCCAGCAACAACCCCGGGGAGCTGTTTTTT. Protein product: CASNNPGELFF.

This clone has more than one count but fewer than ten. This rearrangement joins TRBV5-1 to TRBJ1-2; D is unresolved. The CDR3 is 14 amino acids. Germline values: CDR1 SGHRS, CDR2 YFSETQ. With 2 bases removed from V and 3 bases from J, the gap between germline ends came to 11 bases. CDR3 in amino acids: CASSFSERDYGYTF. CDR3 nucleotide sequence: TGCGCCAGCAGCTTTTCAGAGAGGGACTATGGCTACACCTTC. The entire variable domain, with the rest obtained from reference TRBV5-1 and TRBJ1-2, is as follows: KAGVTQTPRYLIKTRGQQVTLSCSPISGHRSVSWYQQTPGQGLQFLFEYFSETQRNKGNFPGRFSGRQFSNSRSEMNVSTLELGDSALYLCASSFSERDYGYTFGSGTRLTVV.

CDR3 sequence (DNA): TGTGCCAGCAGCGCTGGGACTAGCGGAGGCACAGATACGCAGTATTTT. This codes for CASSAGTSGGTDTQYF. The genes are TRBV9 and TRBJ2-3; 11 bases are shared with TRBD2. The germline V gene has CDR1 SGDLS and CDR2 YYNGEE. Unmatched junction bases numbered 4, after V lost 3 bases and J lost 1 base. The length of the CDR3 is 16 residues.

This clone is medium-sized (0.01 to 0.1%) by share. The rearrangement links TRBV4-2 to TRBJ2-2; 9 bases line up with TRBD2. V was pared by 5 bases and J by 1 base, with 5 bases of the junction left unmatched. The CDR3 totals 16 residues. CDR1 LGHNA and CDR2 YNFKEQ come from the germline V gene. The CDR3 sequence: CASSGGRAENTGELFF. For the CDR3, the DNA is TGTGCCAGCAGCGGCGGGAGGGCCGAGAACACCGGGGAGCTGTTTTTT.

The rearrangement links TRBV4-1 to TRBJ2-3; 7 bases align to TRBD2. The CDR3 has 15 amino acids. CDR1 is MGHRA and CDR2 is YSYEKL in the germline V gene. The V and J ends lost 1 base and 1 base, in that order; junction bases with no gene match: 2. CDR3 nucleotide sequence: TGCGCCAGCAGCCAAGCGGGGGGTGGCACAGATACGCAGTATTTT. Its translation is CASSQAGGGTDTQYF.

This chain joins TRBV11-2 and TRBJ2-1; TRBD2 agrees at 8 bases. In germline, CDR1 is SGHAT, CDR2 FQNNGV. This CDR3 is built from 16 residues. Trimming took 5 bases from V and 0 from J; bases not matched to a gene: 6. The DNA of the CDR3 is TGTGCCAGCAGCCCGAGAAGCGGGAGCTCCTACAATGAGCAGTTCTTC. It specifies CASSPRSGSSYNEQFF.

The gene calls are TRBV30 and TRBJ2-1, with 8 bases that match TRBD2. Germline V CDR1 and CDR2: GTSNPN, SVGIG (reference sequence). The CDR3 length is 14 residues. V gave up 3 bases and J gave up 8 bases; unmatched junction bases: 9. CDR3 region: CAWREAGVAHEQFF. As DNA, the CDR3 is TGTGCCTGGAGGGAAGCGGGAGTTGCCCATGAGCAGTTCTTC.

This clone was seen only a few times. This chain links TRBV6-1 with TRBJ1-5; D gene unclear. CDR3 length: 12 amino acids. Germline CDR1 MNHNS, CDR2 SASEGT. V lost 4 bases to trimming and J lost 6 bases, with 7 bases between them. In DNA, the CDR3 is TGTGCCAGCAGTGCCTTGGCTCAGCCCCAGCATTTT. Translation gives CASSALAQPQHF.

The chain uses TRBV6-5 and TRBJ1-4; D perhaps matches TRBD1 (5 bases). Trimming left V 4 bases short and J 7 bases short, with 10 bases between. The germline V gene encodes CDR1 MNHEY and CDR2 SVGAGI. The CDR3 is 13 residues long. CDR3 bases: TGTGCCAGCAGTTTGACAGTGTCTGAAAAACTGTTTTTT. This gives the protein CASSLTVSEKLFF.

This clone was seen only a few times. The genes are TRBV5-1 and TRBJ2-3; 10 positions match TRBD2. The CDR3 has 15 amino acids. CDR1 is SGHRS, CDR2 YFSETQ, per germline. J lost 0 bases, V lost 7 bases, and 5 bases had no gene match. The CDR3 region is CASYPSGGSTDTQYF. The CDR3 coding sequence is TGCGCCAGCTATCCTAGCGGGGGTAGCACAGATACGCAGTATTTT. Drawing the rest from reference TRBV5-1 and TRBJ2-3, the complete variable domain is KAGVTQTPRYLIKTRGQQVTLSCSPISGHRSVSWYQQTPGQGLQFLFEYFSETQRNKGNFPGRFSGRQFSNSRSEMNVSTLELGDSALYLCASYPSGGSTDTQYFGPGTRLTVL.

The V and J genes are TRBV4-2 and TRBJ2-3; a weak D match, TRBD2 (6 bases). This CDR3 spans 16 amino acids. From germline, CDR1 is LGHNA and CDR2 YNFKEQ. The V end lost 0 bases, the J end lost 0 bases, and 10 bases lay between the germline ends. The DNA for the CDR3 is TGTGCCAGCAGCCAAGATCCGGCGGGGAGCACAGATACGCAGTATTTT. It encodes CASSQDPAGSTDTQYF.

The V call is TRBV27, the J call TRBJ1-5; D unclear. Germline lookup yields CDR1 MNHEY and CDR2 SMNVEV (reference sequence). The CDR3 is 13 residues long. V lost 3 bases to trimming and J lost 6 bases, with 9 bases between them. The CDR3 loop is CASSLGPPQPQHF. CDR3 DNA: TGTGCCAGCAGTTTGGGCCCCCCTCAGCCCCAGCATTTT.

The chain couples TRBV5-6 to TRBJ2-5; D gene unclear. The assigned J gene may be wrong: the sequence end matches TRBJ2-7 better. Per the germline V gene, CDR1 is SGHDT and CDR2 is YYEEEE. The CDR3 is 15 amino acids. The CDR3 here is CASSLRATTGYEQYF. DNA for the CDR3: TGTGCCAGCAGCTTGCGCGCAACTACTGGGTACGAGCAGTACTTC.

A few counts support this clone. Other DNA sequences in this sample translate to the same CDR3. The V call is TRBV9, the J call TRBJ2-1; 7 bases align to TRBD1. Germline V gene sequence: CDR1 SGDLS, CDR2 YYNGEE. The CDR3 consists of 15 residues. With 1 base clipped from V and 2 bases from J, the junction kept 3 bases outside the gene matches. CDR3 in DNA: TGTGCCAGCAGCGTAACAGGGGAAACCTACAATGAGCAGTTCTTC. The encoded protein is CASSVTGETYNEQFF.

As for this clone: Germline and junction disagree at one end, which may indicate a read error. The chain links TRBV2 to TRBJ2-1; the D gene is possibly TRBD1 (6 bases). This CDR3 comprises 16 residues. Germline assignment: CDR1 SNHLY and CDR2 FYNNEI. The DNA of the CDR3 is TGTGCCAGCAGTGAAGCTACAGGGTTTTCCTACAATAAGCAGTTCTTC. Amino acid sequence: CASSEATGFSYNKQFF.

A note on this clone: Other DNA variants within this sample encode the same CDR3. This chain uses TRBV7-9 with TRBJ1-2, with 7 bases fitting TRBD1. Looked up from germline, CDR1 is SEHNR and CDR2 is FQNEAQ (reference sequence). The CDR3 extends over 15 amino acids. With 3 bases clipped from V and 8 bases from J, the junction kept 12 bases outside the gene matches. CDR3 DNA: TGTGCCAGCAGCTTCGATAGGGGGCCCTCTGACGGCTACACCTTC. Its translation is CASSFDRGPSDGYTF.